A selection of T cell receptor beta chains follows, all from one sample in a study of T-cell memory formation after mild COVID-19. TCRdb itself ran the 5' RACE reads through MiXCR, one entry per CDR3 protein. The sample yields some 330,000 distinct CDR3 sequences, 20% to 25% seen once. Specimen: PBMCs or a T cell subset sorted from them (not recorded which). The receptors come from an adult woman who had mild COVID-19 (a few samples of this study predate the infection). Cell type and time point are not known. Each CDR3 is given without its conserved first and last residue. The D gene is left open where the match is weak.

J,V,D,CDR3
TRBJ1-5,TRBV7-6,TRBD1,ASSLVQGAHQPQH
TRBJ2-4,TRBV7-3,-,ASSSEGGGENIQY
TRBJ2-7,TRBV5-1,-,ASSLSTPHYYEQY
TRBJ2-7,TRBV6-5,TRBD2,ASSPGTSEEY
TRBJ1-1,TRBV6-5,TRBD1,ASRARQGVKAF
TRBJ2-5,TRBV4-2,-,ASSQGRGETQY
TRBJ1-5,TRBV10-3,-,AISEWQGNQPQH
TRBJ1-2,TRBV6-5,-,ASSYSGERGYT
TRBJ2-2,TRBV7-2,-,ASSLDLRDLSSRNTGELF
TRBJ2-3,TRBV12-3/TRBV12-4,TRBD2,ASTPTSVLADTQY
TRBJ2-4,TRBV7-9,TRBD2,ASSSQAGDKNIQY
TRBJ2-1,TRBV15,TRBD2,ATSSLTLAGATDEQF
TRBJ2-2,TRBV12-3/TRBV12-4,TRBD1,ASSRTGVTGELF
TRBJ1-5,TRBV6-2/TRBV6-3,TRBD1,ASSSSGTGAQPQH
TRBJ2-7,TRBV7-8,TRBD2,ASSLEFAGGKRTYEQY
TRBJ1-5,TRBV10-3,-,AISEPDLGDRGPQH
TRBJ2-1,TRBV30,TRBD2,AWTPGLAGLSEQF
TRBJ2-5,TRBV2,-,ASKKSFLETQY
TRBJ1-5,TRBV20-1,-,SARDGGNQPQH
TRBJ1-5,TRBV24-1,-,AIGSNQPQH
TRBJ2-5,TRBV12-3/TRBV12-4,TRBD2,ASRQLAVGVRGTQY
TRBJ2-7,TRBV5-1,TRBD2,ASSLDGTTLYEQY
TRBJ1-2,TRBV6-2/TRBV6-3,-,ASSEGSYGYT
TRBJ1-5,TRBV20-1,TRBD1,SAWDRDNSNQPQH
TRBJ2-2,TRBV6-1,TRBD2,ASSGRPGLAGRTNTGELF
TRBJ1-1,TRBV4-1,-,ASSQTRPRDVNTEAF
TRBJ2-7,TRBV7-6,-,ASSLSVEYEQY
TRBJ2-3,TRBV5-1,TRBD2,ASSSSGTSTDTQY
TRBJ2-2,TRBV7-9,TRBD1,ASSHRQGTRTGELF
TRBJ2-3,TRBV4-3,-,ASSQRVRDTQY
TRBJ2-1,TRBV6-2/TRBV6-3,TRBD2,ATQGTSGSSYNEQF
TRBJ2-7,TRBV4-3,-,ASSQAYSLGHYEQY
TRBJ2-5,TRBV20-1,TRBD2,SMLSGSPETQY
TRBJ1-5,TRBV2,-,ASSEGAAINSNQPQH
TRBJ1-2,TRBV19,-,ASTTGFGYT
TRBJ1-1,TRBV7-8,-,ASSRGGVKQAF